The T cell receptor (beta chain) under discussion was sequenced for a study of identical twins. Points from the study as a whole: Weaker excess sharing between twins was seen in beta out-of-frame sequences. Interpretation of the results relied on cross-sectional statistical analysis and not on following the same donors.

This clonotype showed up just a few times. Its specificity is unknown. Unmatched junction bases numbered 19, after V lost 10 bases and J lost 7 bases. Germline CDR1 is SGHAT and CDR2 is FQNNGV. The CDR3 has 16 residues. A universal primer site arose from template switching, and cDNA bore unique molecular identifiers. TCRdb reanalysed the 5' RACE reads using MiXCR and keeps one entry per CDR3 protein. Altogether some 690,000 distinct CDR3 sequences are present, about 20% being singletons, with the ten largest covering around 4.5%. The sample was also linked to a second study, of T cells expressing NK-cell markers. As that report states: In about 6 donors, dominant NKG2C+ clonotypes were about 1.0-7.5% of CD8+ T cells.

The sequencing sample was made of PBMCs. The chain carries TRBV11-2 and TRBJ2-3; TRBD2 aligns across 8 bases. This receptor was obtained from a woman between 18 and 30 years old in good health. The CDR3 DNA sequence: TGTGCCAACCTAGTTCAGGGTAGCGGGACCTCACATACGCAGTATTTT. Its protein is CANLVQGSGTSHTQYF.